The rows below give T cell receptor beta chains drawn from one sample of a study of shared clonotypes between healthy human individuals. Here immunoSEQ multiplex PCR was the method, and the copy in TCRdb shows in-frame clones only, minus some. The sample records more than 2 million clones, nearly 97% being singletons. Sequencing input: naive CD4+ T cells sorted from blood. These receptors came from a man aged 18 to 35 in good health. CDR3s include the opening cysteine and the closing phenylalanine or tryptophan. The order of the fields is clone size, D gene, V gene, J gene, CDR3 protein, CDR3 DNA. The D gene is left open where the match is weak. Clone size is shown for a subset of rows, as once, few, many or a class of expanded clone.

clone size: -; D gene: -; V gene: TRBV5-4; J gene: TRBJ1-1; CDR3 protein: CASSFVGSPEAFF; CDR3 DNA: TGTGCCAGCAGCTTCGTTGGCAGTCCCGAAGCTTTCTTT
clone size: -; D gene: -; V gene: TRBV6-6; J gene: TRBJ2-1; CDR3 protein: CASSYSLARNEQFF; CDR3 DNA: TGTGCCAGCAGTTACTCCTTAGCGCGCAATGAGCAGTTCTTC
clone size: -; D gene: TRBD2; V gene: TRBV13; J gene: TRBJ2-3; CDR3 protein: CASSPGTSGRVDTQYF; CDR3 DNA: TGTGCCAGCAGCCCTGGGACTAGCGGGAGGGTAGATACGCAGTATTTT
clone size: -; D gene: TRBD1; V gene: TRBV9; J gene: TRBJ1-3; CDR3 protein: CASSVWDRDSGNTIYF; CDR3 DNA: TGTGCCAGCAGCGTATGGGACAGGGACTCTGGAAACACCATATATTTT
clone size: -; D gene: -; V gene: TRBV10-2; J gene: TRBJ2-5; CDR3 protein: CASSESTVQGTQYF; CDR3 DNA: TGCGCCAGCAGTGAGTCTACGGTCCAGGGGACCCAGTACTTC
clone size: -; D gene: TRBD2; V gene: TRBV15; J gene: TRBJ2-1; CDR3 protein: CATSRDLAGATYNEQFF; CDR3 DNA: TGTGCCACCAGCAGAGATCTAGCGGGAGCCACCTACAATGAGCAGTTCTTC
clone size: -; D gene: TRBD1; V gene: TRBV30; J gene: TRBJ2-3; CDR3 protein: CAWSPQGASTDTQYF; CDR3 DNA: TGTGCCTGGAGCCCTCAGGGGGCTAGCACAGATACGCAGTATTTT
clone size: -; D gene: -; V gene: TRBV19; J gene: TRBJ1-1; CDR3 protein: CASSPGDSANTEAFF; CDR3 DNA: TGTGCCAGTAGCCCCGGAGACAGCGCTAACACTGAAGCTTTCTTT
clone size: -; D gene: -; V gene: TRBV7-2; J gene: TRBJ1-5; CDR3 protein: CASSFEVGGNQPQHF; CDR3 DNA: TGTGCCAGCAGCTTCGAGGTGGGAGGAAATCAGCCCCAGCATTTT
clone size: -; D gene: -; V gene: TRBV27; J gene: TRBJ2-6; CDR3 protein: CASSPQGIPGANVLTF; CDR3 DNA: TGTGCCAGCAGTCCACAGGGAATTCCTGGGGCCAACGTCCTGACTTTC
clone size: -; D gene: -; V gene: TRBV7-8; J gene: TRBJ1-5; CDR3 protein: CASSLAHNQPQHF; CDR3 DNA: TGTGCCAGCAGCTTAGCTCACAATCAGCCCCAGCATTTT
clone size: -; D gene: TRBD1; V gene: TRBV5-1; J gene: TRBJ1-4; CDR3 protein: CASSLADRGELFF; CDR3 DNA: TGCGCCAGCAGCTTGGCAGACAGGGGAGAACTGTTTTTT
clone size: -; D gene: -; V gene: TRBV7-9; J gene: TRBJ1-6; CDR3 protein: CASSLGGGSPLHF; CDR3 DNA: TGTGCCAGCAGCTTAGGGGGGGGGTCACCCCTCCACTTT
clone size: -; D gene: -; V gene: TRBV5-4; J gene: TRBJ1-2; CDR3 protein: CASSLKGSPNYGYTF; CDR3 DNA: TGTGCCAGCAGCCTGAAGGGAAGTCCTAACTATGGCTACACCTTC
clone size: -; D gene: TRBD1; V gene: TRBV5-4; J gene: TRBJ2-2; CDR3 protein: CASSLTGTANTGELFF; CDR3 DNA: TGTGCCAGCAGCCTAACCGGGACAGCTAACACCGGGGAGCTGTTTTTT
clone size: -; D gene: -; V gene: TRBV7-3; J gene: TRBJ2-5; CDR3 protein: CASSLNTRETQYF; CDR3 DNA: TGTGCCAGCAGCTTAAACACGAGAGAGACCCAGTACTTC
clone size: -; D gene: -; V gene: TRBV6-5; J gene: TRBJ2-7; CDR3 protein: CASSSSVYEQYF; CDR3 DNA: TGTGCCAGCAGTTCCTCGGTCTACGAGCAGTACTTC
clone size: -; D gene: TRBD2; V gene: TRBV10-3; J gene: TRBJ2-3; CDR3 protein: CAISASGSVVDTQYF; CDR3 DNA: TGTGCCATCAGTGCAAGCGGGAGTGTAGTAGATACGCAGTATTTT
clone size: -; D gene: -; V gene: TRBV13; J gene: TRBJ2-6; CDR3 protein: CASSLSSQGSGANVLTF; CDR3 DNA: TGTGCCAGCAGCTTAAGTTCCCAGGGCTCTGGGGCCAACGTCCTGACTTTC
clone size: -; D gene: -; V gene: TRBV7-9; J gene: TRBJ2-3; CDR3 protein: CASSLWPSGTDTQYF; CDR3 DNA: TGTGCCAGCAGCTTATGGCCCAGCGGGACAGATACGCAGTATTTT
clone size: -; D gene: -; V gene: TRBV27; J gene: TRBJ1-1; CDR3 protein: CASSRSDGVTEAFF; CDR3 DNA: TGTGCCAGCAGTCGGTCAGACGGAGTCACTGAAGCTTTCTTT
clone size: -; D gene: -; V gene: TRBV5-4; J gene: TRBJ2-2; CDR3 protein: CASSLDTGELFF; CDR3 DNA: TGTGCCAGCAGCTTAGACACCGGGGAGCTGTTTTTT
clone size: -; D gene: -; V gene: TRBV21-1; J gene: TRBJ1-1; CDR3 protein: CASSSVGTTTMNTEAFF; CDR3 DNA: TGTGCCAGCAGCTCTGTGGGGACAACCACTATGAACACTGAAGCTTTCTTT
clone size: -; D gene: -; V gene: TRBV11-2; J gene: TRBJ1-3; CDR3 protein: CASSLVTGTFSGNTIYF; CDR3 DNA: TGTGCCAGCAGCTTAGTCACAGGGACCTTCTCTGGAAACACCATATATTTT
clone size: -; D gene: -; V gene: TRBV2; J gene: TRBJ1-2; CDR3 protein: CASSESRNYGYTF; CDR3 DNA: TGTGCCAGCAGTGAGAGCAGAAACTATGGCTACACCTTC
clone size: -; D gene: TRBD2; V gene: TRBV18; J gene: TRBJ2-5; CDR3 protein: CASSPTSGRETQYF; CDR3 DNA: TGTGCCAGCTCCCCGACTAGCGGGAGGGAGACCCAGTACTTC
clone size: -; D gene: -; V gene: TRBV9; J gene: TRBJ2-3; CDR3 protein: CASSVGGISTDTQYF; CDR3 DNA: TGTGCCAGCAGCGTAGGGGGTATAAGCACAGATACGCAGTATTTT
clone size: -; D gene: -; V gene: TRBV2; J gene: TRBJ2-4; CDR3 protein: CASNLGEAKNIQYF; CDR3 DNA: TGTGCCAGCAACTTGGGGGAAGCCAAAAACATTCAGTACTTC
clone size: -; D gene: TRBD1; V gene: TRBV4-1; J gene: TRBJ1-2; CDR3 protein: CASSPWTGERGGYTF; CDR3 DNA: TGCGCCAGCAGCCCGTGGACAGGGGAAAGGGGTGGCTACACCTTC
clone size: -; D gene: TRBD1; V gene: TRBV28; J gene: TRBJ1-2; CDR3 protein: CASRTGTVLYGYTF; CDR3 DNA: TGTGCCAGCAGGACCGGGACAGTTCTCTATGGCTACACCTTC
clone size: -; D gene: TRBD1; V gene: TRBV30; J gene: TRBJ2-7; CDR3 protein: CAWSHRGPGSYEQYF; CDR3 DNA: TGTGCCTGGAGCCACAGGGGGCCGGGCTCCTACGAGCAGTACTTC
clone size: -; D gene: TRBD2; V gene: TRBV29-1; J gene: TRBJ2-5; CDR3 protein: CSARRGGQETQYF; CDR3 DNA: TGCAGCGCTCGGCGGGGGGGGCAAGAGACCCAGTACTTC
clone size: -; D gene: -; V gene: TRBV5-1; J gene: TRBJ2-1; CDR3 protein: CASSLGDSPYNEQFF; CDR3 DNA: TGCGCCAGCAGCTTGGGGGATAGCCCCTACAATGAGCAGTTCTTC
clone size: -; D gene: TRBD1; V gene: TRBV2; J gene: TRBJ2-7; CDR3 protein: CASGGGQGYEQYF; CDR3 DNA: TGTGCCAGCGGGGGGGGACAGGGTTACGAGCAGTACTTC
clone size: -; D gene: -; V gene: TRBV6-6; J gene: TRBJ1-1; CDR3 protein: CASSYLSNTEAFF; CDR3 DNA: TGTGCCAGCAGTTACCTCAGCAACACTGAAGCTTTCTTT
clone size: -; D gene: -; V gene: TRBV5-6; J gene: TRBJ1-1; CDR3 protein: CASSLGSKNTEAFF; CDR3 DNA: TGTGCCAGCAGCTTGGGCAGTAAGAACACTGAAGCTTTCTTT
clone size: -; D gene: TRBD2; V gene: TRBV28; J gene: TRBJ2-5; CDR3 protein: CASSRGLAEETQYF; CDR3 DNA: TGTGCCAGCAGCCGGGGACTAGCGGAAGAGACCCAGTACTTC
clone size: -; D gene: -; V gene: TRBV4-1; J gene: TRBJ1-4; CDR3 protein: CASRPRGREGEKLFF; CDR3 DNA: TGCGCCAGCAGACCGAGGGGGAGGGAAGGGGAAAAACTGTTTTTT
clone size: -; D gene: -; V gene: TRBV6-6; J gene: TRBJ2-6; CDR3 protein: CASSYQISSGANVLTF; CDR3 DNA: TGTGCCAGCAGTTACCAGATCAGCTCTGGGGCCAACGTCCTGACTTTC
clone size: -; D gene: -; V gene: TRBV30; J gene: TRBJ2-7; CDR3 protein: CAWSVVSSYEQYF; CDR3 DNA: TGTGCCTGGAGTGTAGTTAGCTCCTACGAGCAGTACTTC
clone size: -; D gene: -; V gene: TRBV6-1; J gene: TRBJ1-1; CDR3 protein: CASSLAFF; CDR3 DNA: TGTGCCAGCAGTTTGGCTTTCTTT
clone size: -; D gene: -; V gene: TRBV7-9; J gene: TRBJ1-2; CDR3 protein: CASSLRLGAGTNYGYTF; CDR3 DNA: TGTGCCAGCAGCTTACGGCTGGGCGCAGGGACGAACTATGGCTACACCTTC
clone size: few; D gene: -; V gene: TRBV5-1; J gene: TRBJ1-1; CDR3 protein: CASSLGANTEAFF; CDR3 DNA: TGCGCCAGCAGCTTGGGGGCGAACACTGAAGCTTTCTTT
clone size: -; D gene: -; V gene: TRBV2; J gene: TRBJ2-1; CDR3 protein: CASTGDKREQFF; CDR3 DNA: TGTGCCAGCACGGGGGATAAAAGGGAGCAGTTCTTC
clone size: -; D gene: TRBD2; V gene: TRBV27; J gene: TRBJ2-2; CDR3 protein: CASTSGGVRYTGELFF; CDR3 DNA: TGTGCCAGCACCTCGGGGGGAGTTCGGTACACCGGGGAGCTGTTTTTT
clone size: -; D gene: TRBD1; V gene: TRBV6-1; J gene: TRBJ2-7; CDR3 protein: CASSEAYRGHEQYF; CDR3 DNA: TGTGCCAGCAGTGAGGCCTACAGGGGACACGAGCAGTACTTC
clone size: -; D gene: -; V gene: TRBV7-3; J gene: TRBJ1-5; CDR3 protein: CASSIMDGQPQHF; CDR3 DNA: TGTGCCAGCAGCATAATGGACGGGCAGCCCCAGCATTTT
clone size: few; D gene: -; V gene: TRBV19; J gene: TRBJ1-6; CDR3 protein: CASRAATSSYNSPLHF; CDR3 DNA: TGTGCCAGTCGAGCGGCCACTAGCTCCTATAATTCACCCCTCCACTTT
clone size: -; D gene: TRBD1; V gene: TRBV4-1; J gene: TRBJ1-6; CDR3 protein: CASSQTGTGLNSPLHF; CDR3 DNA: TGCGCCAGCAGCCAGACCGGGACAGGGTTGAATTCACCCCTCCACTTT